This T cell receptor beta chain was found in a study of T cells in Graves' hyperthyroidism and ophthalmopathy. The CDR3 runs 15 residues. The germline V gene has CDR1 SGHNT and CDR2 YENEEA. General study results and limits: The model's output predicted ophthalmopathy at a median of about 5.9 months prior to onset.

Concerning this clonotype: Its antigen is unidentified. A clone one base away is much larger, so this may be a read error.

Amplification targeted TCR beta CDR3 regions from RNA transcripts. TCR CDR3 regions were first amplified by RT-PCR with HTBI primers. In TCRdb, the multiplex PCR reads were re-called with MiXCR into one record per CDR3 protein. The sample lists hundreds of thousands of distinct CDR3 sequences, about 13% occurring once. Diagnosis rested on symptoms, serum thyroxine and TRAb, thyroid ultrasound, and orbital computed tomography. This clonotype was obtained from a woman between 40 and 50 years old with Graves' ophthalmopathy. Source material: blood. The chain uses TRBV11-3 and TRBJ2-4, with D possibly matching TRBD1 (5 bases). CDR3 bases: TGTGCCAGCAGCTTAGGGGGTACGGACATAAACATTCGGTACTTC. It specifies CASSLGGTDINIRYF.